Only a few counts were recorded for the clone carrying this T cell receptor (beta chain). The sample belongs to a study of cytotoxic CD8 clonotypes in ibrutinib-treated CLL. Looking at the study overall: Timing of response sample collection was a median around 13 months after treatment start, with a range of 6 to 36. There were, on average, roughly 260,000 productive templates and 80,000 to 100,000 productive rearrangements per sample.

Sequenced by immunoSEQ multiplex PCR; TCRdb stores in-frame clones only, minus some. The sample shows about 160,000 clones, approximately 77% of them seen only once. This CDR3 is 13 amino acids long. Germline CDR1 and CDR2: SGHDT and YYEEEE. The ends were cut back, 3 bases at V and 7 bases at J, with 10 bases in the middle. The material sequenced was PBMCs, taken after 12 months of ibrutinib treatment. J is TRBJ2-2 and V is TRBV5-6; unclear D gene. The source is a human donor with chronic lymphocytic leukemia. CDR3 coding DNA: TGTGCCAGCAGCTATTACCGACGCGGGGAGCTGTTTTTT. Residues: CASSYYRRGELFF.